Sequencing of this T cell receptor (beta chain) was carried out in a study of cytomegalovirus exposure and HLA in healthy donors (dated by TCRdb to the late 2010s). Looking at the study overall: In an earlier analysis of some 610 of the donors, 250 to 350 Gb of sequence data and 100 million or so unique TCR beta sequences from 150 million to 200 million T cells were reported. Because of strong linkage in the cohort, five DR-DQ haplotypes were treated as single units for association and clustering. Among under 450 genotyped donors of the cohort, an average of roughly 240,000 unique TCR beta nucleotide sequences were sequenced per donor, around a sixth of them non-productive. Of the roughly 390 genotyped donors, 65% to 90% were placed in the genetic ancestry cluster associated with self-reported Caucasian donors. A later genetic analysis took genome-wide SNP genotypes for about 55% of the 666 donors and used that subset as a discovery cohort. A separate validation cohort of roughly 130 different subjects was used in addition to the approximately 670-subject first cohort. In a later analysis, previously published TCR beta repertoires from roughly 710 donors were re-analyzed and high-resolution HLA genotyping was added so that TCR occurrence patterns could be studied. The aim of the study was to test whether cataloging public T cell receptors could identify signatures of past pathogen exposure. The number of typed donors differed by locus: 629-630 for A, B, C, DRB1 and DQB1; some 500 for DQA1; some 590 for DPA1; and roughly 450 for DPB1. An earlier analysis of fewer than 700 of the donors applied high-throughput TCR beta sequencing to assess whether each TCR beta V gene segment acted as functional or pseudogenic. HLA typing covered class I and class II loci at four-digit resolution. All discovery cohort repertoires had been generated on a single sequencing platform. To predict cytomegalovirus infection status, the study combined high-throughput TCR immunosequencing, statistical association of individual TCRs with disease status, and machine learning. Donor age, sex, ethnicity and CMV serostatus were compiled together with the repertoire data. The T cell repertoires of 700 or so subjects were profiled by immunosequencing and related to cytomegalovirus serostatus. An early release covering roughly 640 HLA-typed donors comprised around 300 gigabases of sequencing data and around 85 million unique TCR sequences. In the later analysis, no new phenotypic data were used to find candidate immune exposures; instead, reliance was placed on TCR beta sequences and their occurrence across donors. What the study reported, not specific to this receptor: Because counts were too low, roughly 18 rarely observed V segments, including chromosome 9 orphons, were left out of the earlier analysis of 587 of the donors. A further reported finding was that TCR beta sequences accurately predicted the HLA-A and HLA-B alleles for most subjects in the first cohort. Most TCR sequences were seen in very few donors, while some public TCRs were found in many individuals. An earlier analysis of approximately 570 of the donors showed that most TCR beta V segments appeared in productive rearrangements either about 90% or about 30% of the time, which broadly matched IMGT annotations. The 87-base-pair reads could not distinguish some IMGT-functional V segments, including TRBV6-2 and TRBV6-3, so those segments were excluded. Correlated functional status among segregating V segments might be attributable to linkage disequilibrium, but an unknown experimental factor could not be ruled out. In a later analysis, TCR association rates were found to vary across HLA loci, with the most associated TCRs seen for DRB1 alleles and the fewest for HLA-C alleles. The only immune exposure information available for the cohort was CMV serostatus. Presence/absence analyses assumed roughly uniform sequencing depth across donors, an assumption that may not hold. When HLA alleles, especially DR and DQ, strongly co-occurred, attributing TCR associations to individual alleles was difficult. In both the original and validation cohorts, the classifier was reported to diagnose cytomegalovirus status with high specificity and sensitivity. A later analysis reported that several top co-occurrence clusters appeared linked to parvovirus B19, influenza, CMV and Epstein-Barr virus. V-gene and J-gene trimming of TCR beta chains was associated with a missense DCLRE1C variant in a later genetic analysis, and the association was replicated in an independent cohort. In a later genetic analysis, fewer N-insertions in productive TCRs were reported among donors in an Asian-associated ancestry cluster than the approximately 670-donor mean. A cluster of highly shared sequence variants was judged likely to be a technical artifact of the sequencing pipeline. This cohort had only TCR beta chains sequenced, and the lack of alpha or paired-chain data limited which features could be detected. It was suggested by the authors that the approach could potentially be generalized to other disease states and immunological phenotypes. At a false discovery rate of 0.05, a later analysis linked some 17,000 TCR beta sequences to specific HLA alleles. In a later analysis, most CMV-associated TCR beta chains were found to appear HLA-restricted, with HLA associations seemingly driven largely by CMV exposure. The study listed approximately 150 TCR beta chains as associated with cytomegalovirus. HLA typing was unavailable for some donors at each locus, so association tests used only the typed subset. A few of the identified cytomegalovirus-associated TCR beta chains were confirmed in vitro to be specific for cytomegalovirus antigens. In a later analysis, HLA-associated TCR beta chains showed more clonal expansion and lower generation probabilities than non-associated chains that were equally common.

The cohort was made up of 666 healthy bone marrow donors. At the time of sampling, every cohort member was nominally healthy, though immune exposures that went unrecorded were likely present. The donor was CMV seronegative and belonged to the group of 350 to 400 seronegative cohort members. A peripheral blood sample was collected from each donor, and TCR beta sequencing was performed on peripheral blood mononuclear cells. The Qiagen DNeasy Blood Extraction Kit was used to extract genomic DNA from the blood cell samples. In regard to this clone: The antigen this receptor binds is unknown. No base qualities exist here, and no much larger clone lies one base off it.

The method behind the library was the immunoSEQ multiplex PCR assay. For the multiplex PCR, a mixture combining 60 forward primers for TCR Vbeta segments and 13 reverse primers for TCR Jbeta segments was used. The CDR3 region of rearranged TCR beta genes was amplified from genomic DNA by a multiplex PCR assay. Amplified TCR beta libraries were sequenced as 87-base-pair reads on the Illumina HiSeq System. As for the original processing: Across the roughly 640 repertoires, a later analysis counted approximately 83 million unique TCR beta chains, 9 million to 14 million of which were shared by at least two donors. A nearest-neighbor algorithm error-corrected the raw reads and collapsed the reads into unique sequences, merging closely related sequences to remove PCR and sequencing errors. V, D and J gene segments were assigned by aligning CDR3 sequences to IMGT reference sequences. For a sequence to be retained, a match of at least six nucleotides was required to both a V gene segment and a J gene segment. A rearrangement counted as productive if the CDR3 had no stop codons and remained in frame with V and J, and every other rearrangement counted as non-productive. CDR3 was defined according to IMGT convention as the region running from the second conserved V-encoded cysteine to the conserved J-encoded phenylalanine. The earlier analysis of fewer than 700 of the donors excluded sequences that lacked an unambiguous match to a single V gene segment. In an earlier analysis of approximately 500 of the donors, a V segment was called functional when productive rearrangements were above 56.7%, and segregating when the standard deviation between donors exceeded 5%. A statistical classification framework was built to diagnose cytomegalovirus status from the catalog of TCR beta chain sequences. A later analysis assigned V and J genes by comparing TCR nucleotide sequences with IMGT/GENE-DB human TR gene sequences. Using the TCRdist pipeline, a later analysis assigned CDR3 sequences along with most-parsimonious VDJ recombination scenarios. In a later analysis, every TCR beta chain was defined by the combination of its CDR3 amino acid sequence and its V-gene family, and reads without a unique V-gene family were dropped. As a way to deal with suspected cross-contamination and a sequencing artifact, a later analysis dropped over 550 nucleotide sequences that were highly shared and had low generation probability. For each public chain, a later analysis derived a clonal expansion index from normalized ranks of inferred template counts within each repertoire. In a later analysis, generation probabilities were computed using a VDJ recombination model fitted to out-of-frame rearrangements, and the results were checked against IGoR. In a later analysis, hypergeometric tests were used to score TCR-TCR, TCR-HLA and TCR-CMV co-occurrence, with a repertoire-size bias correction applied to TCR pairs. False discovery rates were estimated in a later analysis by permuting HLA or CMV assignments 20 times. A later analysis grouped co-occurring TCRs with DBSCAN, adding TCRdist sequence similarity when clustering within HLA-allele-positive subsets. Co-occurrence clustering excluded repertoires with fewer than 30,000 or more than 120,000 public chains, plus five with anomalous nucleotide sharing. TCRdb retrieved this table from immuneACCESS and kept in-frame rearrangements only. Not all clones are present; in checked studies, unresolved V genes account for under half, and no reason is known for the remainder. Clonal size and the V and J genes are those of that table, whereas D and trimming came from the DNA. The sample yields 150,000 to 200,000 clones; approximately 81% were counted once. The ten most abundant clones make up less than 3% of the sample.

From the germline V gene, CDR1 is SQVTM and CDR2 is ANQGSEA. V drops 4 bases and J drops 3 bases, leaving 7 bases in between. Including cysteine and phenylalanine, the CDR3 has 11 amino acids. The only DNA kept is the CDR3, 33 bases in frame from the first base. Sequenced material: PBMCs. The sequence links TRBV29-1 to TRBJ2-7, with no confident D gene call. The TCR sequence derives from a female donor in good health and CMV-seronegative. The nucleotides are TGCAGCGTTGGACATCGCTACGAGCAGTACTTC. Its translation is CSVGHRYEQYF.